Listed below are T cell receptor beta chains from one sample, sequenced in a study of blood T cell repertoires in COVID-19. TCRdb's table, derived via immunoSEQ multiplex PCR, lists solely in-frame clones and lacks some. There are some 110,000 clones in the sample; approximately 85% occur only once, and under 4.5% lies in the top ten. The sample taken for sequencing was peripheral blood. The receptors originated from a middle-aged man with acute or convalescent COVID-19. Each CDR3 is given without its conserved first and last residue.

>TRBV5-4|TRBJ2-3
ASSLKRAGVSTDTQY
>TRBV5-4|TRBJ2-1
ASSRELAASYNEQF
>TRBV27|TRBJ2-1
ASSRAGTSGGSSYNEQF
>TRBV5-6|TRBJ1-2
ASSYYYGYT
>TRBV5-5|TRBJ2-2
APSLLGGAAGELF
>TRBV28|TRBJ2-5
ASSSGGQREETQY
>TRBV19|TRBJ1-6
ASSITGQGHSSYNSPLH
>TRBV11-1|TRBJ2-2
ASSFGTGNTGELF
>TRBV13|TRBJ1-3
ASSLRTARNTIY
>TRBV28|TRBJ1-1
ASSFSGTGGSAF
>TRBV7-9|TRBJ1-6
ASSLDRGSPLH
>TRBV7-3|TRBJ2-1
ASSLTGGREDEQF
>TRBV4-1|TRBJ2-2
ASSPPGGDYTGELF
>TRBV3-1/TRBV3-2|TRBJ2-7
ASSRQGGYYEQY
>TRBV6-6|TRBJ2-7
ATSGGRNYEQY
>TRBV9|TRBJ2-1
ASSVVASGGLDEQF
>TRBV27|TRBJ2-1
ASSLIRGVRGHEQF
>TRBV30|TRBJ1-5
AWSLGRGYQPQH
>TRBV4-2|TRBJ2-2
ASSQDRRVTTGELF
>TRBV7-9|TRBJ1-2
ASSLETGAEYGYT
>TRBV6-5|TRBJ1-4
ASSYSGVDGEKLF
>TRBV5-5|TRBJ2-4
ASSRRWGQGQNIQY
>TRBV6-5|TRBJ1-5
ASSYAGRVNQPQH
>TRBV19|TRBJ1-2
ASRTGTGAGYGYT
>TRBV30|TRBJ2-7
AWSDRGPYEQY
>TRBV27|TRBJ2-7
ASREGTSGTAYEQY
>TRBV6-1|TRBJ1-5
ASSEDRAAQPQH
>TRBV5-8|TRBJ1-5
ASSRGTGLQMNQPQH
>TRBV30|TRBJ2-7
AWSVLSGANEQY
>TRBV27|TRBJ2-1
ASSLQGTEQF
>TRBV29-1|TRBJ2-7
SGGGVKGRGEQY
>TRBV4-2|TRBJ2-1
ASSQVSGRVNNEQF
>TRBV28|TRBJ2-7
ASSPDTPYEQY
>TRBV9|TRBJ2-1
ASSVGLAGGWELMNEQF
>TRBV3-1/TRBV3-2|TRBJ2-1
ASSQEGLADNEQF
>TRBV5-4|TRBJ1-3
ASSLDSSGNTIY
>TRBV28|TRBJ1-4
ASSLAERGIREKLF
>TRBV5-6|TRBJ2-1
ASSLGPSGLMEQF
>TRBV4-2|TRBJ2-5
ASSPRLAGGSYQETQY
>TRBV11-1|TRBJ2-5
ASSSIAGHQETQY
>TRBV28|TRBJ1-6
ASIQGYSPLH